In its sample, the clone carrying this T cell receptor beta chain was seen many times. Antigen specificity is unknown. The data were taken from a study of T cells in Graves' hyperthyroidism and ophthalmopathy. More than 9.5 ml fresh peripheral blood yielded the PBMCs. Study-wide results and caveats: Most thyroid clonotypes expanded above 0.001 appeared in blood too.

The investigators amplified TCR beta CDR3 regions from RNA transcripts. RT-PCR in the first round (using the HTBI primer set) targeted the TCR CDR3. TCRdb reanalysed the multiplex PCR reads using MiXCR and keeps one entry per CDR3 protein. Of about half a million distinct CDR3 sequences in the sample, less than 25% were seen once. This receptor was obtained from a woman in her twenties or thirties with Graves' ophthalmopathy. Specimen: blood.

The CDR3 spells CASSSPGTGGGYTF. The CDR3 coding sequence is TGCGCCAGCAGCTCCCCCGGGACAGGGGGGGGCTACACCTTC. The J gene is TRBJ1-2, the V gene TRBV5-1; 11 bases agree with TRBD1. This CDR3 region has 14 residues. The germline gives CDR1 SGHRS, CDR2 YFSETQ. V was pared by 3 bases and J by 8 bases, with 6 bases of the junction left unmatched.